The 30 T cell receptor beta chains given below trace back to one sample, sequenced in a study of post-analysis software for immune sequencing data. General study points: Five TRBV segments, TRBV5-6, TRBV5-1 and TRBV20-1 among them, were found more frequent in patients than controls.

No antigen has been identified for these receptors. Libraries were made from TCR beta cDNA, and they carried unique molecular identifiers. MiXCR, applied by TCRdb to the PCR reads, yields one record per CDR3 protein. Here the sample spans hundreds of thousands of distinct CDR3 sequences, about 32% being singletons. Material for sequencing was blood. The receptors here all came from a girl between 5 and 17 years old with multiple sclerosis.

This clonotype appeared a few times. The CDR3 loop is CASSGQVNTEAFF. The CDR3 region has the DNA TGTGCCAGCAGCGGCCAGGTAAACACTGAAGCTTTCTTT. The V gene is TRBV5-4, the J gene TRBJ1-1; D is uncertain. The germline gives CDR1 SGHNT, CDR2 YYREEE (reference sequence). V shed 4 bases and J shed 2 bases, with 9 bases lying between them. The CDR3 extends over 13 amino acids.

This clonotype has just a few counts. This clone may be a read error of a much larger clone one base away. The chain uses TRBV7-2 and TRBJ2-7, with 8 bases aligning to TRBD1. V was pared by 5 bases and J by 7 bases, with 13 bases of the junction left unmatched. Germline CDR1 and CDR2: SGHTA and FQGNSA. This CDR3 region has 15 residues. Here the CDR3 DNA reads TGTGCCAGCAGCAGAACCGGGACAGGTTACAATGAGCAGTACTTC. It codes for CASSRTGTGYNEQYF.

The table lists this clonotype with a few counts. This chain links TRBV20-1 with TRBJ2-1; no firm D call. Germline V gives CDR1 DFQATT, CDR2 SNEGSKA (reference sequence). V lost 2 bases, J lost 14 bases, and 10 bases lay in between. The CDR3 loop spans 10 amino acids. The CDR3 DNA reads TGCAGTGCTAGAATGGGGTCGGAGTTCTTC. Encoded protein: CSARMGSEFF.

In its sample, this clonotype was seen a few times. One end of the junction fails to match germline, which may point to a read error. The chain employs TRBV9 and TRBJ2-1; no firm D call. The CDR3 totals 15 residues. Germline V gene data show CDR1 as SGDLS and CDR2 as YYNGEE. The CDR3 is CTSTLDLGSYNEQFF. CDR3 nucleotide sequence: TGTACCAGCACCCTGGACCTAGGCTCCTACAATGAGCAGTTCTTC.

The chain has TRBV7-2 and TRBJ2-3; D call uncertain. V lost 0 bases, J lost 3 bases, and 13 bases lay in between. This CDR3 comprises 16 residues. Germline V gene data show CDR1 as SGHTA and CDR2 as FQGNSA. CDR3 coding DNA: TGTGCCAGCAGCTTAGCGTGGACCCCCAGGACAGATACGCAGTATTTT. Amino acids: CASSLAWTPRTDTQYF.

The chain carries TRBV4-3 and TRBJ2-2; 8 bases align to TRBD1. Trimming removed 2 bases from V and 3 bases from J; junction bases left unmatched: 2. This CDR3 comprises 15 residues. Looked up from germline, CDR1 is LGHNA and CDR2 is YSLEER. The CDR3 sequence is CASSQSTGDTGELFF. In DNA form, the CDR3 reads TGCGCCAGCAGCCAATCGACAGGGGACACCGGGGAGCTGTTTTTT.

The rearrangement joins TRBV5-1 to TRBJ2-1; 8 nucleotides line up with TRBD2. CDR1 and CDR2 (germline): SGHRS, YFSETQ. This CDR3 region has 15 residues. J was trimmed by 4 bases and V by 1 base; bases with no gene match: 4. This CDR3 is CASSLSGGLYNEQFF. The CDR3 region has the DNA TGCGCCAGCAGCTTGAGCGGGGGACTTTACAATGAGCAGTTCTTC.

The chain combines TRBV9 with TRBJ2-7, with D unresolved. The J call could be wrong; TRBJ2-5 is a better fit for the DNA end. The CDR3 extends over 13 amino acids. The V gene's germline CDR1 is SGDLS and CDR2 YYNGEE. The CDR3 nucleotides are TGTGCCAGCAGCGTATCTAGGGCCGGGACCCAGTACTTC. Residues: CASSVSRAGTQYF.

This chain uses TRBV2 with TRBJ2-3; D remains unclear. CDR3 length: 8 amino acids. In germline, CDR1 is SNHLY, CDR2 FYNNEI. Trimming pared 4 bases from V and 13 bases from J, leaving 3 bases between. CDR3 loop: CASSGEYF. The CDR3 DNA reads TGTGCCAGCAGTGGGGAGTATTTT.

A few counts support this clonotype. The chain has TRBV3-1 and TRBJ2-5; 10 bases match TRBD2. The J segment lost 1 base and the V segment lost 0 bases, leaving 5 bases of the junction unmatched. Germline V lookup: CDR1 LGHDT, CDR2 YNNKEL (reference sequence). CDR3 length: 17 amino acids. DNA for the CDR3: TGTGCCAGCAGCCAAGAACCTAGCGGGAGTTTCCAAGAGACCCAGTACTTC. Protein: CASSQEPSGSFQETQYF.

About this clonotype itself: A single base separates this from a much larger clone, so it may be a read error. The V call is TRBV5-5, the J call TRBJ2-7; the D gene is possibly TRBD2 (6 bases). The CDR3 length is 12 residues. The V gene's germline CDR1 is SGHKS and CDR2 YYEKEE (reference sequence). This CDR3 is CASSRGGYVQYF. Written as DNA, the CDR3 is TGTGCCAGCAGCCGGGGAGGCTACGTGCAGTACTTC.

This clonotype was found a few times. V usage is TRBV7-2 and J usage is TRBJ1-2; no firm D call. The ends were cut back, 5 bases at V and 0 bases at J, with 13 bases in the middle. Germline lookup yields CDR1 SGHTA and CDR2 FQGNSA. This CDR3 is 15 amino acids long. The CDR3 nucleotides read TGTGCCAGCAGCCCCCCCGGCCGAACTAACTATGGCTACACCTTC. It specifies CASSPPGRTNYGYTF.

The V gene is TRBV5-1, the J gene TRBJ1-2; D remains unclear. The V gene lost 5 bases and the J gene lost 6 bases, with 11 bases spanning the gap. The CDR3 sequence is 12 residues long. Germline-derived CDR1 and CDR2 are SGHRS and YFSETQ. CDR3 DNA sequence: TGCGCCAGCAGGGGAGGGAGGAATGGCTACACCTTC. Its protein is CASRGGRNGYTF.

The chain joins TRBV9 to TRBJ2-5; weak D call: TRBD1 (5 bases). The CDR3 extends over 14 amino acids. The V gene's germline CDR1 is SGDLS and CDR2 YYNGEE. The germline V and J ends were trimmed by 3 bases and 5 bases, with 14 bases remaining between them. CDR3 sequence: CASSALGQEETQYF. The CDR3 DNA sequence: TGTGCCAGCAGCGCCCTGGGGCAGGAGGAGACCCAGTACTTC.

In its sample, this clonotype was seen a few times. CDR3 nucleotide sequence: TGCAGTGCTAGGGGTCCCACTAGCGGGGAGACCCAGTACTTC. Translated, it gives CSARGPTSGETQYF. The gene calls are TRBV20-1 and TRBJ2-5; TRBD2 matches 9 bases. The germline CDR1 and CDR2 sequences are DFQATT and SNEGSKA (reference sequence). The length of the CDR3 is 14 residues. Losses at the gene ends were 3 bases for V and 5 bases for J; bases not matched to a gene: 7.

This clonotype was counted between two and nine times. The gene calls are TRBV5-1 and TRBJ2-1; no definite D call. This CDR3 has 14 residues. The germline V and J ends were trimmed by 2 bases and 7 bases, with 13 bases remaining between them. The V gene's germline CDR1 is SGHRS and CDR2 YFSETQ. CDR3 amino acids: CASSLGSPRNEQFF. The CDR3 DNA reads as TGCGCCAGCAGCTTAGGGTCCCCGCGGAATGAGCAGTTCTTC.

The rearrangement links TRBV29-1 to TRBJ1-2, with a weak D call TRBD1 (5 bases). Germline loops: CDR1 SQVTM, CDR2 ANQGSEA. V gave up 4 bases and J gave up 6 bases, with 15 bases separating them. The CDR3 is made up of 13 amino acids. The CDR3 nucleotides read TGCAGCGTTGGGGGGAGCGGGGACGATGGCTACACCTTC. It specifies CSVGGSGDDGYTF.

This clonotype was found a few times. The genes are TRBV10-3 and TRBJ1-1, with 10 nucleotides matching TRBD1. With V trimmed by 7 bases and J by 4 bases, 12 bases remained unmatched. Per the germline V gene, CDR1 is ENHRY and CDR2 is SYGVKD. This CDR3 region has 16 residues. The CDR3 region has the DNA TGTGCCATCAACCCGACAGGGGGCTTCACTAGCACTGAAGCTTTCTTT. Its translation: CAINPTGGFTSTEAFF.

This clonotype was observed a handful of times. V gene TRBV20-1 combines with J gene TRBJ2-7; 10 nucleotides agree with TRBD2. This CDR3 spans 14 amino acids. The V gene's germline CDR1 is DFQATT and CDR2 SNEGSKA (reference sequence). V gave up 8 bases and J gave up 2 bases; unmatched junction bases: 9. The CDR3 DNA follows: TGCAGTCCAATGAGGACTAGCGGTACCTACGAGCAGTACTTC. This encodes CSPMRTSGTYEQYF.

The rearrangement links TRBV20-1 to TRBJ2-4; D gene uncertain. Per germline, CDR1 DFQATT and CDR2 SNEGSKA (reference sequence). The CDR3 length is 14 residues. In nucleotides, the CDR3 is TGCAGCCCCTTTGCGCCTCTAGCCAAAAACATTCAGTACTTC. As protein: CSPFAPLAKNIQYF.

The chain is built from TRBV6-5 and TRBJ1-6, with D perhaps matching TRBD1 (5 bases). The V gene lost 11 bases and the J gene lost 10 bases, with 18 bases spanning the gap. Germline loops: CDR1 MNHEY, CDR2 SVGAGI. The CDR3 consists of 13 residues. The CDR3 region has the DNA TGTGCCGCTCGGGGGGGGGTGGGATCACCCCTCCACTTT. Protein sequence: CAARGGVGSPLHF.

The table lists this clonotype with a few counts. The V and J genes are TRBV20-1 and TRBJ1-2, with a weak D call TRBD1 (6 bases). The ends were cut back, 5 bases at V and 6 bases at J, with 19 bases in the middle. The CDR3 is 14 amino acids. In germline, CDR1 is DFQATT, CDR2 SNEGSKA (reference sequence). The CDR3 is CSAGAAQGHDGYTF. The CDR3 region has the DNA TGCAGTGCTGGAGCCGCCCAGGGGCACGATGGCTACACCTTC.

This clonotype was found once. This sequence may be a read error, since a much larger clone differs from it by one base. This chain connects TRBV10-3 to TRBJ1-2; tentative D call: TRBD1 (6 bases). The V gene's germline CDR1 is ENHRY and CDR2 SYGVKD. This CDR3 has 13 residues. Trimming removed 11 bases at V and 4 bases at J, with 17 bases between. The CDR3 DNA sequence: TGTGCCGTCAACAAGGACAGCCCCTATGGCTACACCTTC. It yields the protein CAVNKDSPYGYTF.

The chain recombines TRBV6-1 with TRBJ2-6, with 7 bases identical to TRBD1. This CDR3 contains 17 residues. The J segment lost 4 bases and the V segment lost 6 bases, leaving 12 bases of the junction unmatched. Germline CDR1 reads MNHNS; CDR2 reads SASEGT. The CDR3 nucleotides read TGTGCCAGCAGCAGACAGGGCAAATCCTCCGGGGCCAACGTCCTGACTTTC. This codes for CASSRQGKSSGANVLTF.

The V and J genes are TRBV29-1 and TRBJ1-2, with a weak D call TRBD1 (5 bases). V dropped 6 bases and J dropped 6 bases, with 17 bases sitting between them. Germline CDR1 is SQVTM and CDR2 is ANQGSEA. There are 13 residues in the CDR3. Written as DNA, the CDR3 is TGCAGCGTGGGTGACGGGGCATGGGATGGCTACACCTTC. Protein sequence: CSVGDGAWDGYTF. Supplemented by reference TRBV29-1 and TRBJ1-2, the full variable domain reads SAVISQKPSRDICQRGTSLTIQCQVDSQVTMMFWYRQQPGQSLTLIATANQGSEATYESGFVIDKFPISRPNLTFSTLTVSNMSPEDSSIYLCSVGDGAWDGYTFGSGTRLTVV.

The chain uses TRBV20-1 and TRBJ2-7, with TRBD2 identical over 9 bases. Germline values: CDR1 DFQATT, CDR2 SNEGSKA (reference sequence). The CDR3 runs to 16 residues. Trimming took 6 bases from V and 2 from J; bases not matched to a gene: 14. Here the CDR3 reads CSANPFLRGGTYEQYF. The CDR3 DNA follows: TGCAGTGCCAATCCATTCCTGCGGGGGGGAACCTACGAGCAGTACTTC.

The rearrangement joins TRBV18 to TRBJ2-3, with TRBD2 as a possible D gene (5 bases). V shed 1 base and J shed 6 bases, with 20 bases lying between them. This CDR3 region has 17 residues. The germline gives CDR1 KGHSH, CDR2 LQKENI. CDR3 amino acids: CASSPRIAGPLGDTQYF. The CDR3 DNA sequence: TGTGCCAGCTCACCACGTATCGCGGGTCCACTCGGGGATACGCAGTATTTT.

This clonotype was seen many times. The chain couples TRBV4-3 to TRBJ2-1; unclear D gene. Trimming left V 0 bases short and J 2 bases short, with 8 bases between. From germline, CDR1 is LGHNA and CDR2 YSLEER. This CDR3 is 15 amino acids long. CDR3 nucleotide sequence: TGCGCCAGCAGCCAAGATAGGCTAGCCTACAATGAGCAGTTCTTC. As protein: CASSQDRLAYNEQFF.

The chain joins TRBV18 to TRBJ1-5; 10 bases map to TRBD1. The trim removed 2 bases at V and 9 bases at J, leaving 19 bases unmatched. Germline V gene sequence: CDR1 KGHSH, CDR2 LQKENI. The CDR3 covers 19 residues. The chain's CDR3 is CASSPTRPQAGTGVTPQHF. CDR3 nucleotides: TGTGCCAGCTCACCAACTCGGCCTCAAGCCGGGACAGGGGTTACGCCCCAGCATTTT.

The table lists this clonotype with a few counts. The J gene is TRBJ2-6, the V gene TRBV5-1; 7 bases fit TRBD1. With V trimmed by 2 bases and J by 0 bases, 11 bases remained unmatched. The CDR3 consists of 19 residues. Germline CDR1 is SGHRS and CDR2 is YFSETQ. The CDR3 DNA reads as TGCGCCAGCAGCTTTTATGCACAGGGGCTCCCCTCTGGGGCCAACGTCCTGACTTTC. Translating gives CASSFYAQGLPSGANVLTF.